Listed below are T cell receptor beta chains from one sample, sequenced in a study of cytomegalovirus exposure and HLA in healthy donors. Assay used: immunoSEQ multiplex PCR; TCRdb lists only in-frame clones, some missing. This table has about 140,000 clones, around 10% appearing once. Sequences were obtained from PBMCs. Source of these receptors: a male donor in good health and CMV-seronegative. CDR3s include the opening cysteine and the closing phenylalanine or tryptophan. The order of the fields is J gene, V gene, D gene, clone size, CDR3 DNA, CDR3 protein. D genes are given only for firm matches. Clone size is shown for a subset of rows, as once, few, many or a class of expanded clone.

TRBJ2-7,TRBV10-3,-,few,TGTGCCATCTCTGACAGCCCTCCCGAGCAGTACTTC,CAISDSPPEQYF
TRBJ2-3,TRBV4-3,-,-,TGCGCCAGCAGCCAAGATTTGACAGGCCACACAGATACGCAGTATTTT,CASSQDLTGHTDTQYF
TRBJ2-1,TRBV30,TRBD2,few,TGTGCCTGGAGTGTTGGGACTAGCGGGATTAGCTCCTACAATGAGCAGTTCTTC,CAWSVGTSGISSYNEQFF
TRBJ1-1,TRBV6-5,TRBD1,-,TGTGCCAGCAGTTCCTTGACAGGGGGGTACACTGAAGCTTTCTTT,CASSSLTGGYTEAFF
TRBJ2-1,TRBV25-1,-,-,TGTGCCAGCAGCGGGGAATACAATGAGCAGTTCTTC,CASSGEYNEQFF
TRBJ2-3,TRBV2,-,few,TGTGCCAGCAGTGAAGCTCGGCGGAGCACAGATACGCAGTATTTT,CASSEARRSTDTQYF
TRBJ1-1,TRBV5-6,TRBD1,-,TGTGCCAGCAGCTGGGACAGGGACGTCGAGGCTTTCTTT,CASSWDRDVEAFF
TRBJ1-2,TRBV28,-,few,TGTGCCACCGGTGGGGCAGGGGCAGGGAGCTATGGCTACACCTTC,CATGGAGAGSYGYTF
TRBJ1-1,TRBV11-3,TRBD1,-,TGTGCCAGCAGCTTCAAGGGAACAGGGGGCCCCGGGGAGACTGAAGCTTTCTTT,CASSFKGTGGPGETEAFF
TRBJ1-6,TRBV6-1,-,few,TGTGCCAGCAGTGAAGCGAGGGTGATGGATTCACCCCTCCACTTT,CASSEARVMDSPLHF
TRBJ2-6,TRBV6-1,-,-,TGTGCCAGCAGTGATGGAGGGGCTGGGGCCAACGTCCTGACTTTC,CASSDGGAGANVLTF
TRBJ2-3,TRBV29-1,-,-,TGCAGCGTTGACCGGGGGAAAGGGGATACGCAGTATTTT,CSVDRGKGDTQYF
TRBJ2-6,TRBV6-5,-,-,TGTGCCAGCAGTTCCGAGTCGTCTGGGGCCAACGTCCTGACTTTC,CASSSESSGANVLTF
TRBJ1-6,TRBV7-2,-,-,TGTGCCAGCAGCTTAGTTGCGGGGGATAATTCACCCCTCCACTTT,CASSLVAGDNSPLHF
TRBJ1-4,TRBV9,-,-,TGTGCCAGCAACGTAGGGGCAGGAGCGGGGGAAAAACTGTTTTTT,CASNVGAGAGEKLFF
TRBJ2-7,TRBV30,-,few,TGTGCCTGGAGTGCCGTCTACGAGCAGTACTTC,CAWSAVYEQYF
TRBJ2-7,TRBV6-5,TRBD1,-,TGTGCCAGCTCTCAGTTCAGGGGGCCCCGTTACGAGCAGTACTTC,CASSQFRGPRYEQYF
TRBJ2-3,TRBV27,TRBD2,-,TGTGCCAGCAGTTCGGTACTAGCGGGAGGTCTGGATACGCAGTATTTT,CASSSVLAGGLDTQYF
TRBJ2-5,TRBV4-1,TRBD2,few,TGCGCCAGCAGCCAAGGACTAGCGGGGGGCTTACAAGAGACCCAGTACTTC,CASSQGLAGGLQETQYF
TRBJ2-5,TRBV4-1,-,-,TGCGCCAGCAGCCAATCGCCCCCTTCTCCGGTAGAGACCCAGTACTTC,CASSQSPPSPVETQYF
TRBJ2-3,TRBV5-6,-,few,TGTGCCAGCAGCCCCACCCTAACAGATACGCAGTATTTT,CASSPTLTDTQYF